This T cell receptor (beta chain) was captured by sequencing in a study of technical replicates of blood from several donors. Trimming pared 8 bases from V and 6 bases from J, leaving 20 bases between. This CDR3 is 15 amino acids long. CDR1 is SGHTA and CDR2 is FQGNSA in the germline V gene. Generated by immunoSEQ multiplex PCR, the TCRdb table keeps only in-frame clones and is missing some. The repertoire holds 55,000 to 75,000 clones, with about 94% as singletons. The source of this sequence is a human donor in good health. Some clones in this sample may be carry-over from other donors' samples. Sequenced input: PBMCs. The chain links TRBV7-2 to TRBJ2-1; TRBD2 might be the D (5 bases). The CDR3 protein is CASDVGLGSGNEQFF. In nucleotides, the CDR3 is TGTGCCAGCGACGTTGGGTTGGGGAGTGGCAATGAGCAGTTCTTC. The entire variable domain, with the rest obtained from reference TRBV7-2 and TRBJ2-1, is as follows: GAGVSQSPSNKVTEKGKDVELRCDPISGHTALYWYRQSLGQGLEFLIYFQGNSAPDKSGLPSDRFSAERTGGSVSTLTIQRTQQEDSAVYLCASDVGLGSGNEQFFGPGTRLTVL.